Listed below are T cell receptor beta chains from one sample, sequenced in a study of blood T cell repertoires in COVID-19. Data came from immunoSEQ multiplex PCR; TCRdb stores just in-frame clones and leaves some out. The sample records about 140,000 clones, approximately 86% being singletons. What was sequenced was peripheral blood. The receptor source for this set is a man between 65 and 85 years old with acute or convalescent COVID-19. Both conserved end residues are part of each CDR3. The D gene is left open where the match is weak. A row's size may be missing; if present it is once, few, many or a size class.

D gene,J gene,V gene,clone size,CDR3 protein,CDR3 DNA
NA,TRBJ2-3,TRBV5-1,NA,CASSTRGITSTDTQYF,TGCGCCAGCAGCACCCGGGGAATTACTAGCACAGATACGCAGTATTTT
NA,TRBJ1-5,TRBV4-2,NA,CASSQEQGQPQHF,TGTGCCAGCAGCCAAGAACAGGGTCAGCCCCAGCATTTT
NA,TRBJ2-1,TRBV6-5,NA,CASRDPGQPYNEQFF,TGTGCCAGCAGAGACCCGGGACAACCCTACAATGAGCAGTTCTTC
NA,TRBJ2-3,TRBV5-8,NA,CASSLGRGGDTQYF,TGTGCCAGCAGCTTGGGCCGGGGTGGAGATACGCAGTATTTT
TRBD2,TRBJ2-1,TRBV5-1,NA,CASSLGLAGPNEQFF,TGCGCCAGCAGCTTGGGTCTAGCGGGGCCCAATGAGCAGTTCTTC
NA,TRBJ2-3,TRBV19,NA,CASSMGLTSAQYF,TGTGCCAGTAGTATGGGCCTCACCTCGGCGCAGTATTTT
NA,TRBJ2-3,TRBV5-1,NA,CASSLGQIRATDTQYF,TGCGCCAGCAGCTTGGGCCAGATCAGGGCCACAGATACGCAGTATTTT
TRBD1,TRBJ1-1,TRBV10-1,NA,CASSGQGNTEAFF,TGCGCCAGCAGTGGACAGGGGAACACTGAAGCTTTCTTT
TRBD1,TRBJ1-6,TRBV2,NA,CASSPDRVGNSPLHF,TGTGCCAGCAGTCCCGACAGGGTGGGGAATTCACCCCTCCACTTT
NA,TRBJ1-5,TRBV18,NA,CASSQARDESNQPQHF,TGTGCCAGCTCCCAAGCGAGGGATGAAAGCAATCAGCCCCAGCATTTT
NA,TRBJ1-1,TRBV6-1,NA,CASRLTGQSTEAFF,TGTGCCAGCAGACTCACAGGCCAGAGCACTGAAGCTTTCTTT
TRBD1,TRBJ1-2,TRBV28,once,CASSSSVDRGRNYGYTF,TGTGCCAGCAGTTCCTCCGTCGACAGGGGCCGTAACTATGGCTACACCTTC
TRBD1,TRBJ2-6,TRBV5-4,NA,CASRRWSTGARSGANVLTF,TGTGCCAGCAGGCGATGGAGCACAGGGGCCCGCTCTGGGGCCAACGTCCTGACTTTC
NA,TRBJ1-1,TRBV5-1,NA,CASSFEEGRTEAFF,TGCGCCAGCAGCTTTGAGGAGGGGCGCACTGAAGCTTTCTTT
TRBD2,TRBJ2-1,TRBV6-5,NA,CASSWTSGGARNEQFF,TGTGCCAGCAGTTGGACTAGCGGGGGGGCCCGAAATGAGCAGTTCTTC
NA,TRBJ1-6,TRBV20-1,NA,CSASRGGTYNSPLHF,TGCAGTGCTAGTAGGGGGGGGACCTATAATTCACCCCTCCACTTT
NA,TRBJ2-7,TRBV3-1/TRBV3-2,once,CASSQGGKTYEQYF,TGTGCCAGCAGCCAAGGCGGGAAGACCTACGAGCAGTACTTC
NA,TRBJ1-5,TRBV7-8,NA,CASSLGEDQPQHF,TGTGCCAGCAGCTTAGGCGAAGATCAGCCCCAGCATTTT
NA,TRBJ1-6,TRBV5-1,NA,CASSLAPFNSPLHF,TGCGCCAGCAGCTTGGCCCCTTTTAATTCACCCCTCCACTTT
TRBD1,TRBJ2-1,TRBV5-1,NA,CASSLDGTGPYNEQFF,TGCGCCAGCAGCTTGGACGGGACAGGGCCTTACAATGAGCAGTTCTTC
TRBD1,TRBJ1-5,TRBV3-1/TRBV3-2,NA,CASSQTIRGDQPQHF,TGTGCCAGCAGCCAGACAATCAGGGGGGATCAGCCCCAGCATTTT
NA,TRBJ1-4,TRBV30,NA,CAWSVLFGEKLFF,TGTGCCTGGAGTGTACTTTTTGGTGAAAAACTGTTTTTT
TRBD1,TRBJ2-5,TRBV19,NA,CASRDDRGVGTQYF,TGTGCCAGTAGAGACGACAGGGGTGTTGGGACCCAGTACTTC
TRBD2,TRBJ2-3,TRBV5-1,NA,CASSTSGGPRDTQYF,TGCGCCAGCAGCACCTCGGGGGGGCCCAGAGATACGCAGTATTTT
NA,TRBJ1-3,TRBV9,few,CASSVGTSRGNTIYF,TGTGCCAGCAGCGTAGGGACATCCCGCGGAAACACCATATATTTT
TRBD1,TRBJ1-2,TRBV13,NA,CASSSGQSYGYTF,TGTGCCAGCAGCTCGGGACAGAGCTATGGCTACACCTTC
NA,TRBJ2-5,TRBV7-2,NA,CASSLGAKETQYF,TGTGCCAGCAGCTTAGGGGCGAAAGAGACCCAGTACTTC
NA,TRBJ1-1,TRBV19,NA,CASNRAGMRTEAFF,TGTGCCAGTAATCGGGCAGGGATGAGGACTGAAGCTTTCTTT
NA,TRBJ2-1,TRBV29-1,NA,CSVEWQGEDEQFF,TGCAGCGTTGAATGGCAGGGTGAAGATGAGCAGTTCTTC
TRBD1,TRBJ1-5,TRBV10-3,NA,CAISEGDSSNQPQHF,TGTGCCATCAGTGAGGGGGACAGTAGCAATCAGCCCCAGCATTTT
TRBD1,TRBJ1-1,TRBV5-1,NA,CASSLVGTGDPMNTEAFF,TGCGCCAGCAGCTTGGTCGGGACAGGGGACCCTATGAACACTGAAGCTTTCTTT
NA,TRBJ2-1,TRBV18,NA,CASSPLRGDEQFF,TGTGCCAGCTCACCACTGCGGGGCGATGAGCAGTTCTTC
NA,TRBJ2-6,TRBV6-1,NA,CASSERGIGANVLTF,TGTGCCAGCAGTGAACGGGGGATTGGGGCCAACGTCCTGACTTTC
NA,TRBJ2-7,TRBV28,NA,CASTPSQVPYEQYF,TGTGCCAGCACCCCAAGTCAGGTCCCCTACGAGCAGTACTTC
NA,TRBJ1-2,TRBV28,NA,CASSLSSGGGRIYGYTF,TGTGCCAGCAGTTTGTCGTCGGGCGGGGGCAGAATCTATGGCTACACCTTC
NA,TRBJ1-3,TRBV5-1,NA,CASSFGGDGNTIYF,TGCGCCAGCAGCTTTGGAGGGGATGGAAACACCATATATTTT